These 9 T cell receptor beta chains were sequenced from one sample in a study of blood T cell repertoires in COVID-19. Profiling relied on immunoSEQ multiplex PCR, and the TCRdb table lists in-frame clones only, not all of them. The table lists roughly 290,000 clones, 70% to 90% of them singletons, with less than 2.5% in the top ten. Sequences were obtained from PBMCs or T cells enriched from blood (not recorded which). The receptors originated from a man aged 25 to 40 who had recovered from COVID-19.

This chain uses TRBV5-6 with TRBJ1-1; D unresolved. The V and J ends lost 4 bases and 5 bases respectively, with 18 bases between them. The CDR3 sequence is 15 residues long. From germline, CDR1 is SGHDT and CDR2 YYEEEE. CDR3 residues: CASSPAGGLRTEAFF. In nucleotides, the CDR3 is TGTGCCAGCAGCCCAGCAGGTGGTCTAAGGACTGAAGCTTTCTTT.

The J gene is TRBJ1-5, the V gene TRBV30, with TRBD1 matching 7 bases. V trimming: 3 bases; J trimming: 3 bases; junction bases outside the gene matches: 2. Germline V gene data show CDR1 as GTSNPN and CDR2 as SVGIG (reference sequence). The CDR3 has 13 amino acids. The CDR3 loop is CAWRGQPNQPQHF. The CDR3 DNA follows: TGTGCCTGGAGGGGACAGCCCAATCAGCCCCAGCATTTT.

In its sample, this clone was seen once. This chain connects TRBV5-1 to TRBJ1-2; D unclear. Trimming pared 3 bases from V and 3 bases from J, leaving 12 bases between. Germline CDR1 is SGHRS and CDR2 is YFSETQ. The CDR3 runs to 14 residues. CDR3 nucleotide sequence: TGCGCCAGCAGCTCGTATGAGGGATACTATGGCTACACCTTC. Its protein product is CASSSYEGYYGYTF. The entire variable domain, with the rest obtained from reference TRBV5-1 and TRBJ1-2, is as follows: KAGVTQTPRYLIKTRGQQVTLSCSPISGHRSVSWYQQTPGQGLQFLFEYFSETQRNKGNFPGRFSGRQFSNSRSEMNVSTLELGDSALYLCASSSYEGYYGYTFGSGTRLTVV.

The V gene is TRBV5-4, the J gene TRBJ1-2; the D gene is possibly TRBD1 (5 bases). Trimming took off 0 bases at V and 8 bases at J, with 14 bases between the two ends. Looked up from germline, CDR1 is SGHNT and CDR2 is YYREEE (reference sequence). The CDR3 length is 14 residues. In DNA form, the CDR3 reads TGTGCCAGCAGCTTGGCGGAAGGGGTGGGCGGCTACACCTTC. Protein sequence: CASSLAEGVGGYTF.

This clone has more than one count but fewer than ten. The CDR3 nucleotides are TGTGCCAGCAGCCCCCACGCCGGACGGGAGGGCTACGAGCAGTACTTC. This sequence encodes CASSPHAGREGYEQYF. The chain couples TRBV9 to TRBJ2-7; 8 nucleotides align to TRBD2. Germline-derived CDR1 and CDR2 are SGDLS and YYNGEE. V trimming: 4 bases; J trimming: 3 bases; junction bases outside the gene matches: 12. The CDR3 has 16 amino acids.

J is TRBJ1-2 and V is TRBV27; 10 bases are shared with TRBD1. Losses at the gene ends were 6 bases for V and 7 bases for J; bases not matched to a gene: 14. The CDR3 is 16 amino acids. CDR1 MNHEY and CDR2 SMNVEV come from the germline V gene (reference sequence). The CDR3 DNA reads as TGTGCCAGCAGCTCATTTTCGGGACAGGGGAGAGGTGGCTACACCTTC. This translates into CASSSFSGQGRGGYTF.

This chain connects TRBV9 to TRBJ1-2; 9 bases are shared with TRBD1. This CDR3 comprises 15 residues. V lost 4 bases, J lost 3 bases, and 7 bases stayed unmatched. Germline V gene lookup returns CDR1 SGDLS and CDR2 YYNGEE. The DNA for the CDR3 is TGTGCCAGCAGCTATGGGGACAGGGTTTACTATGGCTACACCTTC. Residues: CASSYGDRVYYGYTF.

V usage is TRBV29-1 and J usage is TRBJ1-2, with 8 bases lining up with TRBD1. The V gene's germline CDR1 is SQVTM and CDR2 ANQGSEA. V shed 5 bases, J shed 2 bases, and the junction held 7 bases outside the gene matches. This CDR3 spans 14 amino acids. In DNA form, the CDR3 reads TGCAGCGTTCCTCGACAGGGGACCAACTATGGCTACACCTTC. This codes for CSVPRQGTNYGYTF. The complete variable domain, with remaining parts taken from reference TRBV29-1 and TRBJ1-2, reads SAVISQKPSRDICQRGTSLTIQCQVDSQVTMMFWYRQQPGQSLTLIATANQGSEATYESGFVIDKFPISRPNLTFSTLTVSNMSPEDSSIYLCSVPRQGTNYGYTFGSGTRLTVV.

This sequence joins TRBV30 and TRBJ1-5; 11 nucleotides align to TRBD1. CDR1 is GTSNPN and CDR2 is SVGIG in the germline V gene (reference sequence). The CDR3 is 18 residues long. The V segment lost 2 bases and the J segment 0 bases; nucleotides outside the gene matches: 9. The CDR3 here is CAWSPGTGGAYSNQPQHF. In DNA form, the CDR3 reads TGTGCCTGGAGTCCCGGGACAGGGGGGGCGTATAGCAATCAGCCCCAGCATTTT.